These 32 T cell receptor beta chains were sequenced from one sample in a study of shared clonotypes between healthy human individuals (dated by TCRdb to 2020 to 2021). Libraries came from the immunoSEQ multiplex PCR assay. This immuneACCESS table, as held by TCRdb, lists in-frame sequences with V and J called but not all clones. Of the missing ones, under half trace to an unresolved V gene in checked studies; the others have no known cause. This sample comprises roughly 520,000 clones, about 96% of them detected only once. The ten largest account for around 0.066% of the sample. The sequencing sample was made of naive CD4+ T cells sorted from blood. The cell subset or site label for this specimen denotes: CD45RA+ positively selected. The source of these receptors is a woman in her 30s in good health.

This clone was seen only a few times. The chain carries TRBV7-3 and TRBJ1-2; no reliable D call. V was shortened by 1 base and J by 10 bases, with 13 bases between the two germline ends. Germline V CDR1 and CDR2: SGHTA, FQGTGA. The CDR3 has 13 residues. The CDR3 reads CASSLIPQDNYTF. CDR3 nucleotides: TGTGCCAGCAGCTTAATCCCCCAAGACAACTACACCTTC.

The CDR3: CASSGGGPGNTIYF. CDR3 DNA sequence: TGTGCCAGCAGTGGCGGGGGTCCTGGAAACACCATATATTTT. The rearrangement links TRBV28 to TRBJ1-3; D may be TRBD1 (5 bases). Germline V CDR1 and CDR2: MDHEN, SYDVKM. V lost 5 bases to trimming and J lost 2 bases, with 10 bases between them. There are 14 residues in the CDR3.

This clone was picked up a small number of times. The chain uses TRBV10-3 and TRBJ2-7; D gene uncertain. The CDR3 contains 13 residues. Trimming left V 3 bases short and J 2 bases short, with 8 bases between. Germline CDR1 reads ENHRY; CDR2 reads SYGVKD. CDR3 residues: CAISDGQAYEQYF. The CDR3 DNA reads TGTGCCATCAGTGACGGGCAGGCCTACGAGCAGTACTTC.

The chain links TRBV19 to TRBJ1-2; TRBD1 matches 11 bases. In germline, CDR1 is LNHDA, CDR2 SQIVND (reference sequence). CDR3 size: 15 residues. Trimming cost V 7 bases and J 8 bases; bases outside gene matches: 12. In DNA, the CDR3 is TGTGCCAGTAACCGGGACAGGGGGAATTTCTGGGGCTACACCTTC. Translated: CASNRDRGNFWGYTF.

V is TRBV27 and J is TRBJ2-5, with a weak D call TRBD1 (5 bases). V lost 2 bases to trimming and J lost 5 bases, with 15 bases between them. The germline gives CDR1 MNHEY, CDR2 SMNVEV (reference sequence). The CDR3 loop spans 15 amino acids. The CDR3 protein is CASSLIGAGRETQYF. As DNA, the CDR3 is TGTGCCAGCAGTTTAATCGGTGCAGGGCGGGAGACCCAGTACTTC.

The chain carries TRBV2 and TRBJ2-5; maybe TRBD1 (5 bases). The germline V and J ends were trimmed by 8 bases and 0 bases, with 10 bases remaining between them. Per the germline V gene, CDR1 is SNHLY and CDR2 is FYNNEI. CDR3 length equals 13 residues. Written as DNA, the CDR3 is TGTGCCAGCGCGACAGAGTACCAAGAGACCCAGTACTTC. Translation gives CASATEYQETQYF.

The V gene is TRBV27, the J gene TRBJ2-7; D is unclear. Germline assignment: CDR1 MNHEY and CDR2 SMNVEV (reference sequence). Trimming shortened V by 6 bases and J by 2 bases, and 8 bases separated the two germline ends. This CDR3 is built from 12 residues. The CDR3 DNA follows: TGTGCCAGCAGCTCCCACCCCTACGAGCAGTACTTC. The encoded protein is CASSSHPYEQYF.

In this sample, this clone turned up once. The rearrangement links TRBV18 to TRBJ2-1, with D possibly matching TRBD1 (5 bases). V dropped 2 bases and J dropped 5 bases, with 22 bases sitting between them. The CDR3 runs to 18 residues. From germline, CDR1 is KGHSH and CDR2 LQKENI. The CDR3 sequence is CASSPSSRAAQGNNEQFF. The CDR3 DNA sequence: TGTGCCAGCTCACCAAGTAGCAGGGCGGCCCAAGGAAACAATGAGCAGTTCTTC.

The chain employs TRBV7-9 and TRBJ2-1; 7 bases map to TRBD2. Germline V gives CDR1 SEHNR, CDR2 FQNEAQ (reference sequence). With 5 bases clipped from V and 10 bases from J, the junction kept 14 bases outside the gene matches. The CDR3 has 15 amino acids. The CDR3 coding sequence is TGTGCCAGCAGCACCGGAGGGAGGGCTGGTCAAGAGCAGTTCTTC. Translation gives CASSTGGRAGQEQFF.

This chain joins TRBV14 and TRBJ1-1, with D maybe TRBD1 (5 bases). The V gene's germline CDR1 is SGHDN and CDR2 FVKESK. V was pared by 2 bases and J by 6 bases, with 16 bases between. CDR3 size: 15 residues. The CDR3 region has the DNA TGTGCCAGCAGCCAATTATGGGGGTCTAGCTCTGAAGCTTTCTTT. Translated: CASSQLWGSSSEAFF.

V is TRBV6-1 and J is TRBJ1-5; D is ambiguous. The V gene's germline CDR1 is MNHNS and CDR2 SASEGT. With 3 bases removed from V and 2 bases from J, the gap between germline ends came to 8 bases. This CDR3 has 14 amino acids. The CDR3, as DNA: TGTGCCAGCAGTGACGTCAGCCGCAATCAGCCCCAGCATTTT. Translating it yields CASSDVSRNQPQHF.

The V call is TRBV4-1, the J call TRBJ1-2; D is unclear. Trimming removed 4 bases at V and 3 bases at J, with 12 bases between. This CDR3 has 14 residues. Per the germline V gene, CDR1 is MGHRA and CDR2 is YSYEKL. CDR3 residues: CASSPSPGDYGYTF. For the CDR3, the DNA is TGCGCCAGCAGCCCCTCTCCCGGGGACTATGGCTACACCTTC.

The chain recombines TRBV5-4 with TRBJ2-1; 7 bases are a match to TRBD2. The CDR3 extends over 15 amino acids. With 2 bases clipped from V and 6 bases from J, the junction kept 8 bases outside the gene matches. Germline CDR1 and CDR2: SGHNT and YYREEE (reference sequence). CDR3 sequence: CASSFGREWINEQFF. Here the CDR3 DNA reads TGTGCCAGCAGCTTCGGGCGGGAGTGGATCAATGAGCAGTTCTTC.

The rearrangement uses TRBV10-3 and TRBJ2-1, with a tentative D call TRBD1 (6 bases). This CDR3 spans 13 amino acids. Germline V gives CDR1 ENHRY, CDR2 SYGVKD. V shed 5 bases and J shed 10 bases, with 15 bases lying between them. CDR3 protein: CAISKEGGNEQFF. As DNA, the CDR3 is TGTGCCATCAGTAAAGAAGGGGGTAACGAGCAGTTCTTC.

This chain links TRBV19 with TRBJ1-1; D remains unclear. Trimming removed 4 bases at V and 6 bases at J, with 6 bases between. The CDR3 covers 11 residues. In germline, CDR1 is LNHDA, CDR2 SQIVND (reference sequence). CDR3 bases: TGTGCCAGTAGTAAGAATCCTGAAGCTTTCTTT. It yields the protein CASSKNPEAFF.

The CDR3 DNA follows: TGTGCCAGCAGCTTAGGGCGGGGAACAGATACGCAGTATTTT. This translates into CASSLGRGTDTQYF. The rearrangement uses TRBV7-9 and TRBJ2-3; D perhaps matches TRBD2 (6 bases). With 1 base removed from V and 3 bases from J, the gap between germline ends came to 8 bases. The CDR3 has 14 amino acids. Germline V CDR1 and CDR2: SEHNR, FQNEAQ (reference sequence).

The chain carries TRBV21-1 and TRBJ2-1. TRBV21-1 is noted as a pseudogene. The CDR3 loop spans 14 amino acids. The CDR3 region is CASSKGWGAGLQFF. Here the CDR3 DNA reads TGTGCCAGCAGCAAAGGCTGGGGGGCAGGGTTGCAGTTCTTC.

This chain links TRBV28 with TRBJ1-5, with 7 bases identical to TRBD1. The germline V gene has CDR1 MDHEN and CDR2 SYDVKM. After removal of 6 bases from V and 6 bases from J, the junction contained 8 bases not matched to a gene. This CDR3 is built from 14 residues. CDR3 amino acids: CASRRVEGAQPQHF. The DNA for the CDR3 is TGTGCCAGCAGACGGGTTGAGGGGGCTCAGCCCCAGCATTTT.

This chain connects TRBV5-4 to TRBJ1-1; 8 nucleotides agree with TRBD1. The CDR3 has 15 amino acids. The V segment lost 3 bases and the J segment 5 bases; nucleotides outside the gene matches: 9. Germline CDR1 SGHNT, CDR2 YYREEE (reference sequence). CDR3 DNA: TGTGCCAGCAGCTCTCCCAGGGGGCGGAGGACTGAAGCTTTCTTT. Translated: CASSSPRGRRTEAFF.

The chain links TRBV6-5 to TRBJ1-5; D unclear. Germline V CDR1 and CDR2: MNHEY, SVGAGI. The CDR3 extends over 15 amino acids. The V end was cut by 0 bases, the J end by 6 bases, with 12 bases between. For the CDR3, the DNA is TGTGCCAGCAGTTACTCGCCAGTCACAAGTCAGCCCCAGCATTTT. Its translation: CASSYSPVTSQPQHF.

V gene TRBV19 combines with J gene TRBJ1-5, with TRBD1 matching over 9 bases. CDR3 length: 15 amino acids. V lost 9 bases and J lost 2; bases outside the gene matches: 8. Germline CDR1 and CDR2: LNHDA and SQIVND (reference sequence). The CDR3 DNA reads as TGTGCCAGCAGTCCGGGACAGGGAGGCAATCAGCCCCAGCATTTT. Amino acids: CASSPGQGGNQPQHF.

This CDR3 reads CASSLTGIPEAFF. In nucleotides, the CDR3 is TGCGCCAGCAGCCTGACAGGGATCCCTGAAGCTTTCTTT. The chain links TRBV5-1 to TRBJ1-1; 7 positions match TRBD1. CDR3 length: 13 residues. V lost 4 bases, J lost 6 bases, and 6 bases stayed unmatched. Germline CDR1 and CDR2: SGHRS and YFSETQ.

The chain joins TRBV5-1 to TRBJ2-3, with TRBD2 identical over 7 bases. CDR3 length: 15 residues. Germline CDR1 reads SGHRS; CDR2 reads YFSETQ. V lost 5 bases to trimming and J lost 5 bases; unmatched junction nucleotides: 11. The CDR3 protein is CASSQTLAVGDTQYF. CDR3 bases: TGCGCCAGCAGTCAAACCCTAGCGGTGGGAGATACGCAGTATTTT. The entire variable domain, with the rest obtained from reference TRBV5-1 and TRBJ2-3, is as follows: KAGVTQTPRYLIKTRGQQVTLSCSPISGHRSVSWYQQTPGQGLQFLFEYFSETQRNKGNFPGRFSGRQFSNSRSEMNVSTLELGDSALYLCASSQTLAVGDTQYFGPGTRLTVL.

The gene calls are TRBV5-1 and TRBJ2-5; no definite D call. The CDR3 sequence is 15 residues long. CDR1 and CDR2 (germline): SGHRS, YFSETQ. The V end lost 1 base, the J end lost 1 base, and 11 bases lay between the germline ends. In DNA, the CDR3 is TGCGCCAGCAGCTTGTTTCTGAACCCCCAAGAGACCCAGTACTTC. Its protein is CASSLFLNPQETQYF.

The chain couples TRBV11-2 to TRBJ2-2; 11 bases map to TRBD1. From germline, CDR1 is SGHAT and CDR2 FQNNGV. Germline trimming cut 5 bases from V and 8 bases from J; bases unmatched to any gene: 10. This CDR3 contains 16 residues. Here the CDR3 DNA reads TGTGCCAGCAGCACGATCGGACAGGGGGCTTTAGGGGAGCTGTTTTTT. It specifies CASSTIGQGALGELFF.

CDR3 sequence (DNA): TGTGCCAGCAGCTCTACAGGCTACTCCTACAATGAGCAGTTCTTC. As protein: CASSSTGYSYNEQFF. The gene calls are TRBV9 and TRBJ2-1, with D possibly being TRBD1 (5 bases). With 4 bases removed from V and 0 bases from J, the gap between germline ends came to 11 bases. The CDR3 is 15 residues long. Germline loops: CDR1 SGDLS, CDR2 YYNGEE.

The chain joins TRBV6-5 to TRBJ1-1, with TRBD1 as a possible D gene (5 bases). The V end was cut by 2 bases, the J end by 1 base, with 8 bases between. Germline V gene lookup returns CDR1 MNHEY and CDR2 SVGAGI. The CDR3 has 14 residues. CDR3 sequence (DNA): TGTGCCAGCAGTTACACTACAGGGAACACTGAAGCTTTCTTT. Residues: CASSYTTGNTEAFF.

V gene TRBV18 combines with J gene TRBJ2-7; TRBD1 matches 7 bases. The CDR3 extends over 13 amino acids. Germline CDR1 reads KGHSH; CDR2 reads LQKENI. The ends lost 6 bases at V and 1 base at J; junction bases unmatched: 3. The DNA for the CDR3 is TGTGCCAGCTCCCGACAGGGTTCCTACGAGCAGTACTTC. The encoded protein is CASSRQGSYEQYF.

This chain links TRBV11-2 with TRBJ2-7; 9 nucleotides line up with TRBD1. Per germline, CDR1 SGHAT and CDR2 FQNNGV. V was clipped by 4 bases and J by 6 bases; unmatched bases: 4. The CDR3 spans 13 residues. The CDR3 region is CASSSDRGFEQYF. The CDR3 region has the DNA TGTGCCAGCAGCTCGGACAGGGGTTTCGAGCAGTACTTC.

The rearrangement uses TRBV7-6 and TRBJ1-4, with D perhaps matching TRBD1 (5 bases). Deletions cut 3 bases from V and 8 bases from J, with 13 bases between. This CDR3 is 14 amino acids long. Germline V gene sequence: CDR1 SGHVS, CDR2 FNYEAQ. The DNA for the CDR3 is TGTGCCAGCAGCTTGGGGGAAAGGGGAGAAAAACTGTTTTTT. Protein sequence: CASSLGERGEKLFF.

This clone appeared a few times. The V and J genes are TRBV18 and TRBJ2-2; TRBD2 agrees at 7 bases. After removal of 3 bases from V and 3 bases from J, the junction contained 16 bases not matched to a gene. This CDR3 has 19 amino acids. Germline CDR1 and CDR2: KGHSH and LQKENI. The CDR3 reads CASSPQIIGRGGHTGELFF. The CDR3 bases are TGTGCCAGCTCACCTCAAATCATCGGCCGCGGGGGACACACCGGGGAGCTGTTTTTT.

This clone was picked up one time. The V and J genes are TRBV13 and TRBJ1-4, with D tentatively TRBD1 (5 bases). Germline V gives CDR1 PRHDT, CDR2 FYEKMQ (reference sequence). The CDR3 runs 16 residues. V lost 5 bases and J 1 base, leaving 14 bases between the germline ends. The chain's CDR3 is CASSPRGGLTNEKLFF. CDR3 DNA sequence: TGTGCCAGCAGCCCCCGGGGCGGTTTAACTAATGAAAAACTGTTTTTT.